This T cell receptor beta chain was recorded in a study of blood T cell repertoires in COVID-19 (dated by TCRdb to the early 2020s). General notes on the study: Samples from collaborators originated in the United States, Italy and Spain and spanned both the acute and convalescent phases of COVID-19. The prospective study material was composed of cDNA or gDNA derived from T cells, B-cell-depleted T cells, or PBMCs. Deeply sampled blood TCRbeta repertoires from subjects exposed to, actively infected with, or recovered from COVID-19 were included in the dataset. The repertoires were released in a freely available public database intended as a resource for research on the immune response to SARS-CoV-2. The samples were drawn from the first 160 participants of the ongoing ImmuneRACE study and from roughly 1,300 subjects provided by 6 global collaborators. The sample metadata nearly always contained a de-identified subject ID, COVID-19 status, age in years and sex. Where available, HLA class I and class II types were taken from metadata supplied by the sample provider and were not determined by assay-based typing. Results and caveats for the whole study, not just this receptor: How much clinical and demographic metadata was included differed by source and by participant, and the metadata was provided uncurated.

V drops 1 base and J drops 0 bases, leaving 14 bases in between. The CDR3 measures 17 amino acids from cysteine to phenylalanine. Of the read, only the CDR3 DNA is kept; its 51 bases are in frame from base 1. The germline V gene gives CDR1 as SNHLY and CDR2 as FYNNEI. One collaborating source in Seattle enrolled patients while the patients were actively infected and followed the patients over time throughout the course of disease. Whole blood was collected in K2EDTA tubes by collaborating institutions according to the institutions' own protocols. For TCRbeta analysis, collaborators shipped samples as frozen whole blood, isolated PBMCs, or DNA extracted from either of those sample types. This clone has only one observation. Its antigen is not yet known. Base qualities are not recorded, but no much larger clone differs from it by a single base. TCRbeta CDR3 regions were amplified from genomic DNA by means of the immunoSEQ Assay, a bias-controlled multiplex PCR. The original methods were these. Within the assay, amplification of reference gene primers was used to estimate how many nucleated cells each sample contained. Sequence reads were collapsed and filtered to measure the absolute abundance of every unique TCRbeta CDR3 rearrangement. For each sample, productive Simpson clonality was calculated as the square root of Simpson's diversity index over productive rearrangements. TCRdb carries this immuneACCESS record with in-frame sequences only. Its versions omit some clonotypes, under half of them owing to an unresolved V gene in the studies checked, with the rest unexplained. The V and J calls and clone size were taken over from that table, and D and trimming were inferred from the DNA. This sample has around 370,000 clones in its table, and 85% to 90% of those were observed once. The ten largest clones capture around 6.6% of the sample.

The TCR originated in a woman in her 70s with COVID-19, enrolled during active disease. This chain is built from TRBV2 and TRBJ2-3; TRBD1 is perhaps the D gene, given 6 matching bases. Specimen: peripheral blood. The CDR3 loop reads CASSEGVWDTSTDTQYF. The DNA reads TGTGCCAGCAGTGAAGGAGTCTGGGACACAAGCACAGATACGCAGTATTTT.